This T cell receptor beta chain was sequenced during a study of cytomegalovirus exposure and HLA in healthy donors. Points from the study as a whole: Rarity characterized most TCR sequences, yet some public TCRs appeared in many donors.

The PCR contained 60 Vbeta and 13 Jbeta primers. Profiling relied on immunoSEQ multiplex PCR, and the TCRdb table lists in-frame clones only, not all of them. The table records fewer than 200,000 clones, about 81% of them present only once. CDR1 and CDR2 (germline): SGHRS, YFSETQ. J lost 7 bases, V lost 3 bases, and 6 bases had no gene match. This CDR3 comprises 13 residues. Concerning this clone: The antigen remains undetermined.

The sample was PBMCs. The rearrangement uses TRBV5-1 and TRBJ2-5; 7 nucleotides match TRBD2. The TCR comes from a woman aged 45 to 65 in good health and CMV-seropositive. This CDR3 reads CASSSLASGTQYF. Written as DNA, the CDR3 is TGCGCCAGCAGCTCACTAGCGTCAGGGACCCAGTACTTC.